This T cell receptor beta chain comes out of a study of blood T cell repertoires in COVID-19. About the study: The United States, Italy and Spain supplied acute and convalescent COVID-19 samples. From T cells, B-cell-depleted T cells, or PBMCs came the material, which was cDNA or gDNA.

The authors' processing: Reference gene primer amplification gave nucleated cell count estimates. The method was immunoSEQ multiplex PCR; TCRdb's version includes in-frame clones alone and lacks a portion of them. The D gene and trimming were derived from the DNA, and the V and J assignments and clone size from that table. The table has 95,000 to 150,000 clones, around three quarters seen once. Germline trimming cut 5 bases from V and 5 bases from J; bases unmatched to any gene: 4. The V gene's germline CDR1 is SGHDT and CDR2 YYEEEE. The CDR3 is 12 amino acids. Sequencing input: peripheral blood. The rearrangement links TRBV5-6 to TRBJ2-7; TRBD1 matches 7 bases. The sequence derives from a man between 35 and 55 years old with active or convalescent COVID-19. The CDR3: CASSRQGHEQYF. In nucleotides, the CDR3 is TGTGCCAGCAGTCGACAGGGCCACGAGCAGTACTTC.